This TCR beta chain was sequenced for a study of human T cells and chemical hapten exposure. The time point is: patch test 2, 6 weeks after DPC sensitization. Stated treatment: therapeutic diphenylcyclopropenone sensitization with weekly scalp DPC. This clonotype was detected ten times or more. MiXCR, run by TCRdb on the RACE reads, gives a single entry per CDR3 protein. The repertoire has 70,000 to 95,000 distinct CDR3 sequences, 6.5% to 8.5% of them found once; the top ten carry approximately 1.2%. J lost 1 base, V lost 3 bases, and 10 bases had no gene match. CDR3 length: 17 amino acids. The germline V gene encodes CDR1 SGHRS and CDR2 YFSETQ.

This clonotype originated in a woman under 40 with alopecia areata. Some clones in this sample may be carry-over from other donors' samples. This chain links TRBV5-1 with TRBJ2-3; 8 positions match TRBD2. This specimen was whole blood, taken in connection with sensitization to the hapten diphenylcyclopropenone (DPC). CDR3 sequence reads: CASSSPFGRGGTDTQYF. CDR3 sequence (DNA): TGCGCCAGCAGCTCCCCCTTTGGGCGGGGGGGCACAGATACGCAGTATTTT.